The rows below give T cell receptor beta chains drawn from one sample of a study of CXCR3-negative and CXCR3-positive naive CD8 T cells. TCRdb re-analyzed the 5' RACE reads; it lists each CDR3 protein once, without DNA. In total, the table holds 140,000 to 150,000 distinct CDR3 sequences. The material sequenced was naive CXCR3+ CD8+ T cells from blood. These receptors originate from a human donor in good health. Some clones in this sample may be carry-over from other donors' samples. Each CDR3 is given with its conserved first and last residue. Fields, in order: J gene, V gene, CDR3 protein.

J gene: TRBJ1-2
V gene: TRBV9
CDR3 protein: CASSRPGGRTDYGYTF

J gene: TRBJ1-1
V gene: TRBV11-3
CDR3 protein: CASSMGGSEAFF

J gene: TRBJ2-7
V gene: TRBV7-9
CDR3 protein: CASSSIIERYEQYF

J gene: TRBJ1-1
V gene: TRBV7-6
CDR3 protein: CASSLAGTDMNTEAFF

J gene: TRBJ2-2
V gene: TRBV4-1
CDR3 protein: CASSVGEPGELFF

J gene: TRBJ2-1
V gene: TRBV7-2
CDR3 protein: CASSLGDLLFF

J gene: TRBJ2-2
V gene: TRBV3-1
CDR3 protein: CASSQDQEQGPNTGELFF

J gene: TRBJ1-1
V gene: TRBV13
CDR3 protein: CASSSRRMMNTEAFF

J gene: TRBJ2-1
V gene: TRBV7-9
CDR3 protein: CASSFGTLKNEQFF

J gene: TRBJ2-1
V gene: TRBV5-1
CDR3 protein: CASSERGLVDEQFF

J gene: TRBJ2-3
V gene: TRBV4-1
CDR3 protein: CASSPGLAGGLITDAQYF

J gene: TRBJ1-6
V gene: TRBV6-6
CDR3 protein: CASRGNVEINSPLHF

J gene: TRBJ2-1
V gene: TRBV7-9
CDR3 protein: CASSSRVVPYNEQFF

J gene: TRBJ2-7
V gene: TRBV14
CDR3 protein: CASSHRDSIYEQYF

J gene: TRBJ2-7
V gene: TRBV4-2
CDR3 protein: CASSPGLGFYEQYF

J gene: TRBJ2-1
V gene: TRBV7-9
CDR3 protein: CASSRPQVYEQFF

J gene: TRBJ2-5
V gene: TRBV9
CDR3 protein: CASSVATGETQYF

J gene: TRBJ1-2
V gene: TRBV29-1
CDR3 protein: CSVDSQGPGRGYTF

J gene: TRBJ1-2
V gene: TRBV14
CDR3 protein: CASSQDPRQGEGYTF

J gene: TRBJ1-1
V gene: TRBV6-5
CDR3 protein: CASRTGMNTEAFF

J gene: TRBJ2-6
V gene: TRBV29-1
CDR3 protein: CSVEDGANVLTF

J gene: TRBJ2-3
V gene: TRBV20-1
CDR3 protein: CSASSNRGGPITDTQYF

J gene: TRBJ2-3
V gene: TRBV29-1
CDR3 protein: CSRQGPLCTDTQYF

J gene: TRBJ2-2
V gene: TRBV7-9
CDR3 protein: CASTYPSGGRTGELFF

J gene: TRBJ2-7
V gene: TRBV21-1
CDR3 protein: CASSTLRDLYEQYF

J gene: TRBJ2-1
V gene: TRBV4-1
CDR3 protein: CASSQDRTGLNEQFF

J gene: TRBJ1-5
V gene: TRBV19
CDR3 protein: CASSIDPGTGGQPQHF

J gene: TRBJ2-1
V gene: TRBV11-3
CDR3 protein: CASSPSGSRSYNEQFF